The rows below give T cell receptor beta chains drawn from one sample of a study of T cell changes during pregnancy in multiple sclerosis. Using immunoSEQ multiplex PCR, the repertoire was profiled, and TCRdb retains in-frame clones only, with some absent. The sample has 80,000 to 100,000 clones, over 85% seen once. Sample: peripheral blood, taken after pregnancy. These receptors were obtained from a female donor with multiple sclerosis, enrolled in a pregnancy study. The CDR3 runs from the conserved cysteine through the conserved F or W. Fields, in order: D gene, clone size, J gene, V gene, CDR3 DNA, CDR3 protein. The D gene is left open where the match is weak. Only part of the rows carry a size: once, few, many, or a class if the clone is expanded.

d_call: -
clone_size: once
j_call: TRBJ2-7
v_call: TRBV7-2
cdr3_nt: TGTGCCAGCAGCTTAGGTACCCAGGGTCTTGTCTACGAGCAGTACTTC
cdr3_aa: CASSLGTQGLVYEQYF

d_call: TRBD1
clone_size: -
j_call: TRBJ1-3
v_call: TRBV30
cdr3_nt: TGTGCCTATAGGACAGGGTGGGAAAACACCATATATTTT
cdr3_aa: CAYRTGWENTIYF

d_call: -
clone_size: once
j_call: TRBJ2-7
v_call: TRBV4-1
cdr3_nt: TGCGCCAGCAGCCAAGAAGACAGGAACACCTACGAGCAGTACTTC
cdr3_aa: CASSQEDRNTYEQYF

d_call: TRBD1
clone_size: -
j_call: TRBJ2-7
v_call: TRBV6-1
cdr3_nt: TGTGCCAGCATTCCTGTGAGGGGGCACTCCTACGAGCAGTACTTC
cdr3_aa: CASIPVRGHSYEQYF

d_call: TRBD1
clone_size: -
j_call: TRBJ1-1
v_call: TRBV7-9
cdr3_nt: TGTGCCAGCAGCCTGAGGGACAGGCGAATTGCTGAAGCTTTCTTT
cdr3_aa: CASSLRDRRIAEAFF

d_call: -
clone_size: once
j_call: TRBJ2-4
v_call: TRBV7-3
cdr3_nt: TGTGCCAGCAGCTTAATCGGGAAAAACATTCAGTACTTC
cdr3_aa: CASSLIGKNIQYF

d_call: TRBD1
clone_size: -
j_call: TRBJ2-7
v_call: TRBV7-9
cdr3_nt: TGTGCCAGCAGCTTAGCGGGCAGGGGGCGCGTTGGGCAGTACTTC
cdr3_aa: CASSLAGRGRVGQYF

d_call: TRBD1
clone_size: -
j_call: TRBJ2-7
v_call: TRBV5-1
cdr3_nt: TGCGCCAGCAGCTTCACCGGGACAGGATACGAGCAGTACTTC
cdr3_aa: CASSFTGTGYEQYF

d_call: -
clone_size: -
j_call: TRBJ2-7
v_call: TRBV18
cdr3_nt: TGTGCCAGCTCACCAGCGTCGAGGAACTACGAGCAGTACTTC
cdr3_aa: CASSPASRNYEQYF

d_call: TRBD1
clone_size: -
j_call: TRBJ2-5
v_call: TRBV5-1
cdr3_nt: TGCGCCAGCAGCCGGGACAGGGGAGAGACCCAGTACTTC
cdr3_aa: CASSRDRGETQYF

d_call: -
clone_size: -
j_call: TRBJ1-1
v_call: TRBV5-4
cdr3_nt: TGTGCCAGCAGCTCAGAGGTCCGGCACACTGAAGCTTTCTTT
cdr3_aa: CASSSEVRHTEAFF

d_call: TRBD1
clone_size: -
j_call: TRBJ1-2
v_call: TRBV6-1
cdr3_nt: TGTGCCAGCAGACGGGACAGTCCCTATGGCTACACCTTC
cdr3_aa: CASRRDSPYGYTF

d_call: -
clone_size: -
j_call: TRBJ2-1
v_call: TRBV28
cdr3_nt: TGTGCCAGCAGCCTCCGGGAGCAGTTCTTC
cdr3_aa: CASSLREQFF

d_call: -
clone_size: -
j_call: TRBJ2-2
v_call: TRBV13
cdr3_nt: TGTGCCAGCAGCAAACTCCTCGGCGGAGGGGTCACCGGGGAGCTGTTTTTT
cdr3_aa: CASSKLLGGGVTGELFF

d_call: TRBD1
clone_size: once
j_call: TRBJ2-5
v_call: TRBV6-5
cdr3_nt: TGTGCCAGCAGTTACGCGGACAGGGCAGAGACCCAGTACTTC
cdr3_aa: CASSYADRAETQYF

d_call: TRBD2
clone_size: -
j_call: TRBJ2-1
v_call: TRBV4-3
cdr3_nt: TGCGCCAGCAGCCAACGGGAGGGGTACAATGAGCAGTTCTTC
cdr3_aa: CASSQREGYNEQFF

d_call: -
clone_size: -
j_call: TRBJ1-1
v_call: TRBV9
cdr3_nt: TGTGCCAGCAGCTCCGCCCCGACTTTGAACACTGAAGCTTTCTTT
cdr3_aa: CASSSAPTLNTEAFF

d_call: TRBD2
clone_size: -
j_call: TRBJ2-1
v_call: TRBV19
cdr3_nt: TGTGCCAGTAGTAATCCGGGACTAATAGACAATGAGCAGTTCTTC
cdr3_aa: CASSNPGLIDNEQFF

d_call: -
clone_size: -
j_call: TRBJ1-1
v_call: TRBV7-2
cdr3_nt: TGTGCCAGCAGCTTAGGCGGGCAGGGGTCTATGAAAGCTTTCTTT
cdr3_aa: CASSLGGQGSMKAFF

d_call: -
clone_size: -
j_call: TRBJ2-2
v_call: TRBV4-3
cdr3_nt: TGCGCCAGCAGCCAAGTACGGGGAACCCCCGGGGAGCTGTTTTTT
cdr3_aa: CASSQVRGTPGELFF

d_call: -
clone_size: -
j_call: TRBJ1-4
v_call: TRBV11-2
cdr3_nt: TGTGCCAGCAGCTCTTACCGGACTGGGGGGAATGAAAAACTGTTTTTT
cdr3_aa: CASSSYRTGGNEKLFF

d_call: TRBD1
clone_size: -
j_call: TRBJ1-2
v_call: TRBV18
cdr3_nt: TGTGCCAGCTCACCAGGAATCCCGACAGGGTGGGGCTACACCTTC
cdr3_aa: CASSPGIPTGWGYTF

d_call: TRBD1
clone_size: -
j_call: TRBJ1-1
v_call: TRBV19
cdr3_nt: TGTGCCAGTAGTATACGCAGGGGGCGCGGGTACACTGAAGCTTTCTTT
cdr3_aa: CASSIRRGRGYTEAFF

d_call: TRBD1
clone_size: -
j_call: TRBJ2-1
v_call: TRBV10-3
cdr3_nt: TGTGCCATCGGGGACAGGGGGCAATATGAGCAGTTCTTC
cdr3_aa: CAIGDRGQYEQFF

d_call: -
clone_size: -
j_call: TRBJ2-7
v_call: TRBV6-1
cdr3_nt: TGTGCCAGCAGTGAGGGGGCGACCTTATACGAGCAGTACTTC
cdr3_aa: CASSEGATLYEQYF

d_call: TRBD2
clone_size: -
j_call: TRBJ2-5
v_call: TRBV19
cdr3_nt: TGTGCCAGTAGTATTAGCCTAGCGGGAGGAGAGACCCAGTACTTC
cdr3_aa: CASSISLAGGETQYF

d_call: -
clone_size: -
j_call: TRBJ1-5
v_call: TRBV30
cdr3_nt: TGTGCCTGGAGTAAACAGGGTATCAATCAGCCCCAGCATTTT
cdr3_aa: CAWSKQGINQPQHF

d_call: TRBD2
clone_size: -
j_call: TRBJ2-2
v_call: TRBV5-4
cdr3_nt: TGTGCCAGCAGCTTAGGACTAGCGGGGAACACCGGGGAGCTGTTTTTT
cdr3_aa: CASSLGLAGNTGELFF

d_call: TRBD2
clone_size: -
j_call: TRBJ2-5
v_call: TRBV5-1
cdr3_nt: TGCGCCAGCAGCCGGGGGACTATCCTCGAGACCCAGTACTTC
cdr3_aa: CASSRGTILETQYF

d_call: -
clone_size: once
j_call: TRBJ2-1
v_call: TRBV11-2
cdr3_nt: TGTGCCAGCAGCTTAGCCCCCACAGCGGGTCTGCTTAATGAGCAGTTCTTC
cdr3_aa: CASSLAPTAGLLNEQFF

d_call: -
clone_size: -
j_call: TRBJ1-3
v_call: TRBV5-6
cdr3_nt: TGTGCCAGCAGCTTCGACGACAGGTCTTCTGGAAACACCATATATTTT
cdr3_aa: CASSFDDRSSGNTIYF

d_call: -
clone_size: -
j_call: TRBJ2-3
v_call: TRBV29-1
cdr3_nt: TGCAGCGTTGAACCAGGGGTTAAGGCAGATACGCAGTATTTT
cdr3_aa: CSVEPGVKADTQYF

d_call: -
clone_size: -
j_call: TRBJ2-7
v_call: TRBV7-9
cdr3_nt: TGTGCCAGCAGCTTAGTAGACGAGCAGTACTTC
cdr3_aa: CASSLVDEQYF

d_call: -
clone_size: -
j_call: TRBJ2-7
v_call: TRBV30
cdr3_nt: TGTGCCTGGAGTCCCCCCCTAGGTAGGGGTCCTGGGTACTTC
cdr3_aa: CAWSPPLGRGPGYF

d_call: -
clone_size: once
j_call: TRBJ2-2
v_call: TRBV21-1
cdr3_nt: TGTGCCAGCAGCACCGACAGGGGGCCGAACACCGGGGAGCTGTTTTTT
cdr3_aa: CASSTDRGPNTGELFF

d_call: TRBD2
clone_size: -
j_call: TRBJ2-7
v_call: TRBV4-1
cdr3_nt: TGCGCCAGCAGCCAAGGGGGGGGTAGGGGTCCTTCCTACGAGCAGTACTTC
cdr3_aa: CASSQGGGRGPSYEQYF

d_call: TRBD1
clone_size: -
j_call: TRBJ1-2
v_call: TRBV4-1
cdr3_nt: TGCGCCAGCAGCCAATTGGGACAGGGGACATCTGGCTACACCTTC
cdr3_aa: CASSQLGQGTSGYTF

d_call: TRBD1
clone_size: -
j_call: TRBJ1-5
v_call: TRBV28
cdr3_nt: TGTGCCAGCAGTTCCCTTCGGACAGGGGGGAATCAGCCCCAGCATTTT
cdr3_aa: CASSSLRTGGNQPQHF

d_call: -
clone_size: -
j_call: TRBJ1-1
v_call: TRBV7-9
cdr3_nt: TGTGCCAGCAGCACACCAACGACGGGCACTGAAGCTTTCTTT
cdr3_aa: CASSTPTTGTEAFF

d_call: -
clone_size: once
j_call: TRBJ1-1
v_call: TRBV21-1
cdr3_nt: TGTGCCAGCAGCACGATGCCTACCGGGACAGGGAATGGACCGAACACTGAAGCTTTCTTT
cdr3_aa: CASSTMPTGTGNGPNTEAFF

d_call: TRBD2
clone_size: -
j_call: TRBJ2-2
v_call: TRBV10-3
cdr3_nt: TGTGCCATCAGAGGGACTAGCGGGAGGGAACGGGCCGGGGAGCTGTTTTTT
cdr3_aa: CAIRGTSGRERAGELFF

d_call: TRBD1
clone_size: -
j_call: TRBJ2-3
v_call: TRBV2
cdr3_nt: TGTGCCAGCAGAAGAGGGGGCTTTGCCCCTAGCACAGATACGCAGTATTTT
cdr3_aa: CASRRGGFAPSTDTQYF

d_call: -
clone_size: -
j_call: TRBJ1-1
v_call: TRBV9
cdr3_nt: TGTGCCAGCAGCGTAGGAGGGTACACTGAAGCTTTCTTT
cdr3_aa: CASSVGGYTEAFF

d_call: -
clone_size: -
j_call: TRBJ2-1
v_call: TRBV7-2
cdr3_nt: TGTGCCAGCAGCCGGGACACCGTGGGGCAGTTCTTC
cdr3_aa: CASSRDTVGQFF

d_call: -
clone_size: -
j_call: TRBJ2-4
v_call: TRBV11-1
cdr3_nt: TGTGCCAGCAGCTTTTTTGGAGGTGACAAAAACATTCAGTACTTC
cdr3_aa: CASSFFGGDKNIQYF

d_call: -
clone_size: -
j_call: TRBJ1-1
v_call: TRBV19
cdr3_nt: TGTGCCAGTAGTACCGGATCGGGGTACACTGAAGCTTTCTTT
cdr3_aa: CASSTGSGYTEAFF

d_call: -
clone_size: -
j_call: TRBJ2-3
v_call: TRBV11-3
cdr3_nt: TGTGCCAGCAGCTTACGTGGGAGCGTCACAGATACGCAGTATTTT
cdr3_aa: CASSLRGSVTDTQYF

d_call: -
clone_size: -
j_call: TRBJ1-4
v_call: TRBV6-1
cdr3_nt: TGTGCCAGCAGTGAATGGGGGGACGTGGGGGGTTTCAGAGAAAAACTGTTTTTT
cdr3_aa: CASSEWGDVGGFREKLFF

d_call: TRBD2
clone_size: -
j_call: TRBJ2-1
v_call: TRBV30
cdr3_nt: TGTGCCTGGAGTGAACCGGGACTAGCGGGAGGGAGCTCCTACAATGAGCAGTTCTTC
cdr3_aa: CAWSEPGLAGGSSYNEQFF

d_call: -
clone_size: -
j_call: TRBJ2-2
v_call: TRBV11-1
cdr3_nt: TGTGCCAGCAGCTTAGCACAGATTTACACCGGGGAGCTGTTTTTT
cdr3_aa: CASSLAQIYTGELFF

d_call: TRBD2
clone_size: -
j_call: TRBJ2-1
v_call: TRBV29-1
cdr3_nt: TGCAGCGTTCTCGAGGAAGCGGGAGTCTACAATGAGCAGTTCTTC
cdr3_aa: CSVLEEAGVYNEQFF

d_call: -
clone_size: -
j_call: TRBJ1-4
v_call: TRBV27
cdr3_nt: TGTGCCAGCAGTTTCGACAGACTTAATGAAAAACTGTTTTTT
cdr3_aa: CASSFDRLNEKLFF

d_call: TRBD1
clone_size: -
j_call: TRBJ2-1
v_call: TRBV5-1
cdr3_nt: TGCGCCAGCAGCTTGTTAGGGGACAGGGGGAATGAGCAGTTCTTC
cdr3_aa: CASSLLGDRGNEQFF

d_call: -
clone_size: -
j_call: TRBJ2-7
v_call: TRBV4-3
cdr3_nt: TGCGCCAGCAGCCAAGATTCGGCGGGCAACTCCTACGAGCAGTACTTC
cdr3_aa: CASSQDSAGNSYEQYF